One and the same sample provided the 29 T cell receptor beta chains below, sequenced in a study of CD8 T cells in Susac syndrome. Reverse transcription of about 0.45 to 1 ug RNA was carried out with random hexamers. Using its own MiXCR run on the immunoSEQ multiplex PCR reads, TCRdb lists one record per CDR3 protein. The sample has about 70,000 distinct CDR3 sequences; roughly 94% are singletons. The specimen sequenced was CD8+ T cells from PBMCs. These receptors all stem from a human donor in good health.

The chain uses TRBV29-1 and TRBJ2-2; D ambiguous. Trimming stripped 5 bases from V and 2 bases from J, with 15 bases between. Germline CDR1 SQVTM, CDR2 ANQGSEA. The CDR3 loop spans 15 amino acids. Here the CDR3 reads CSVPQEYSNTGELFF. CDR3 nucleotide sequence: TGCAGCGTTCCCCAGGAATATTCCAACACCGGGGAGCTGTTTTTT.

The chain is built from TRBV29-1 and TRBJ1-1; 9 bases are a match to TRBD1. The V and J ends lost 7 bases and 5 bases, in that order; junction bases with no gene match: 8. This CDR3 has 13 amino acids. CDR1 is SQVTM, CDR2 ANQGSEA, per germline. CDR3: CSDVQGAGTEAFF. The CDR3 nucleotides read TGCAGCGACGTACAGGGGGCAGGAACTGAAGCTTTCTTT.

The chain carries TRBV4-1 and TRBJ2-5; D is unresolved. Germline V gene data show CDR1 as MGHRA and CDR2 as YSYEKL. CDR3 length: 13 residues. V was pared by 5 bases and J by 5 bases, with 12 bases between. The CDR3 here is CASSSILGETQYF. The CDR3 DNA sequence: TGCGCCAGCAGCTCCATCCTAGGGGAGACCCAGTACTTC.

V and J are TRBV19 and TRBJ2-1; 7 bases are a match to TRBD1. Trimming took 6 bases from V and 2 from J; bases not matched to a gene: 4. Germline lookup yields CDR1 LNHDA and CDR2 SQIVND (reference sequence). The CDR3 has 14 residues. The chain's CDR3 is CASRTGTAYNEQFF. CDR3 coding DNA: TGTGCCAGTAGAACCGGGACAGCCTACAATGAGCAGTTCTTC.

The chain combines TRBV5-6 with TRBJ1-1; D unclear. Germline V CDR1 and CDR2: SGHDT, YYEEEE. The CDR3 sequence is 12 residues long. Trimming stripped 10 bases from V and 6 bases from J, with 16 bases between. In DNA form, the CDR3 reads TGTGCCTCTCAGCTTATTACTGCTGAAGCTTTCTTT. Translating it yields CASQLITAEAFF.

The chain couples TRBV5-1 to TRBJ1-1; no clear D. This CDR3 has 13 amino acids. V lost 6 bases and J lost 5, with 14 bases in between. Germline V gene sequence: CDR1 SGHRS, CDR2 YFSETQ. The DNA for the CDR3 is TGCGCCAGCAAAGGAGGGATGGGGACTGAAGCTTTCTTT. It specifies CASKGGMGTEAFF.

This clonotype was observed a single time. One junction end does not reproduce the germline sequence, and a read error may be involved. This chain joins TRBV5-6 and TRBJ2-5; no clear D. This CDR3 is built from 15 residues. The germline V gene has CDR1 SGHDT and CDR2 YYEEEE. The DNA for the CDR3 is TGTGCCAGCAGCTTCGTGTGGGGTGACCAGGAGACCCAGTACTTC. This gives the protein CASSFVWGDQETQYF.

CDR3 amino acids: CASSQGKPRATYSTDTQYF. The CDR3 DNA follows: TGTGCCAGCAGCCAAGGGAAGCCGAGAGCGACTTATAGCACAGATACGCAGTATTTT. J is TRBJ2-3 and V is TRBV3-1, with D hard to call. V lost 1 base, J lost 0 bases, and 20 bases lay in between. Germline CDR1 is LGHDT and CDR2 is YNNKEL (reference sequence). The CDR3 length is 19 residues.

The chain employs TRBV7-3 and TRBJ1-5; D is possibly TRBD1 (6 bases). Germline assignment: CDR1 SGHTA and CDR2 FQGTGA. The CDR3 length is 15 residues. V gave up 6 bases and J gave up 3 bases, with 15 bases separating them. CDR3 nucleotide sequence: TGTGCCAGCAGTCAAGGGGGGGCCGACAATCAGCCCCAGCATTTT. Translation gives CASSQGGADNQPQHF.

The chain recombines TRBV6-5 with TRBJ1-1; no clear D. This CDR3 spans 13 amino acids. CDR1 and CDR2 (germline): MNHEY, SVGAGI. The V gene lost 2 bases and the J gene lost 4 bases, with 8 bases spanning the gap. CDR3 coding DNA: TGTGCCAGCAGTTACGGCAGGAGCACTGAAGCTTTCTTT. This encodes CASSYGRSTEAFF.

This clonotype appeared a single time. V usage is TRBV19 and J usage is TRBJ1-5; D gene uncertain. The length of the CDR3 is 11 residues. V lost 6 bases, J lost 7 bases, and 7 bases lay in between. Per the germline V gene, CDR1 is LNHDA and CDR2 is SQIVND (reference sequence). CDR3 DNA sequence: TGTGCCAGTAGGGGAGGGCAGCCCCAGCATTTT. The encoded protein is CASRGGQPQHF. Supplemented by reference TRBV19 and TRBJ1-5, the full variable domain reads DGGITQSPKYLFRKEGQNVTLSCEQNLNHDAMYWYRQDPGQGLRLIYYSQIVNDFQKGDIAEGYSVSREKKESFPLTVTSAQKNPTAFYLCASRGGQPQHFGDGTRLSIL.

The rearrangement joins TRBV29-1 to TRBJ2-5; no firm D call. The CDR3 contains 13 residues. Trimming removed 1 base at V and 0 bases at J, with 6 bases between. Germline lookup yields CDR1 SQVTM and CDR2 ANQGSEA. CDR3 sequence: CSVEGRHQETQYF. The CDR3 DNA reads as TGCAGCGTTGAAGGACGCCACCAAGAGACCCAGTACTTC.

The V call is TRBV4-3, the J call TRBJ2-5, with a tentative D call TRBD1 (5 bases). The V gene lost 0 bases and the J gene lost 1 base, with 6 bases spanning the gap. From germline, CDR1 is LGHNA and CDR2 YSLEER. This CDR3 spans 14 amino acids. The CDR3 DNA sequence: TGCGCCAGCAGCCAAGATGGGGCCCAAGAGACCCAGTACTTC. It specifies CASSQDGAQETQYF.

The chain joins TRBV7-9 to TRBJ2-7; TRBD1 matches at 9 bases. The CDR3 loop spans 15 amino acids. Germline CDR1 reads SEHNR; CDR2 reads FQNEAQ (reference sequence). The J segment lost 6 bases and the V segment lost 0 bases, leaving 6 bases of the junction unmatched. CDR3 sequence: CASSLAPQGAAEQYF. As DNA, the CDR3 is TGTGCCAGCAGCTTAGCGCCACAGGGGGCGGCCGAGCAGTACTTC.

This clonotype came up once. The chain has TRBV7-9 and TRBJ1-5; D is perhaps TRBD1 (5 bases). The V end was cut by 0 bases, the J end by 5 bases, with 8 bases between. CDR1 is SEHNR and CDR2 is FQNEAQ in the germline V gene (reference sequence). The CDR3 length is 14 residues. CDR3 coding DNA: TGTGCCAGCAGCTTAGCGAGCAGGGATCAGCCCCAGCATTTT. Amino acid sequence: CASSLASRDQPQHF.

The V gene is TRBV7-9, the J gene TRBJ2-7; D is undetermined. Deletions cut 2 bases from V and 5 bases from J, with 4 bases between. CDR1 and CDR2 (germline): SEHNR, FQNEAQ (reference sequence). The CDR3 extends over 11 amino acids. CDR3: CASSLSHEQYF. The CDR3 nucleotides read TGTGCCAGCAGCTTATCGCACGAGCAGTACTTC.

V gene TRBV19 combines with J gene TRBJ2-2; tentatively, D is TRBD1 or TRBD2 (5 bases each). The CDR3 runs 14 residues. Trimming took 10 bases from V and 4 from J, leaving 16 bases between them. CDR1 and CDR2 (germline): LNHDA, SQIVND (reference sequence). The CDR3 loop reads CATREQVFTGELFF. CDR3 bases: TGTGCCACCAGGGAGCAGGTTTTCACCGGGGAGCTGTTTTTT.

The chain couples TRBV2 to TRBJ1-2, with D hard to call. The ends were cut back, 5 bases at V and 10 bases at J, with 17 bases in the middle. CDR1 and CDR2 from the germline V gene are SNHLY and FYNNEI. This CDR3 spans 13 amino acids. This CDR3 is CASSPLGSIDYTF. The CDR3 DNA reads as TGTGCCAGCAGTCCCCTCGGATCGATTGACTACACCTTC.

This clonotype was detected only once. The chain recombines TRBV11-2 with TRBJ2-7, with D tentatively TRBD1 (6 bases). The CDR3 sequence is 14 residues long. V dropped 3 bases and J dropped 3 bases, with 12 bases sitting between them. Germline assignment: CDR1 SGHAT and CDR2 FQNNGV. CDR3 loop: CASSLGQGIYEQYV. The CDR3 DNA follows: TGTGCCAGCAGCTTGGGGCAGGGGATCTACGAGCAGTACGTC.

The rearrangement links TRBV5-1 to TRBJ2-1; TRBD1 matches at 9 bases. The CDR3 length is 16 residues. The germline V gene encodes CDR1 SGHRS and CDR2 YFSETQ. The ends lost 4 bases at V and 5 bases at J; junction bases unmatched: 10. For the CDR3, the DNA is TGCGCCAGCAGCCATCCCGGTGACAGGGGGGACAATGAGCAGTTCTTC. As protein: CASSHPGDRGDNEQFF.

The chain uses TRBV7-9 and TRBJ2-7, with D perhaps TRBD1 or TRBD2 (6 bases each). Germline V gives CDR1 SEHNR, CDR2 FQNEAQ (reference sequence). Trimming shortened V by 0 bases and J by 7 bases, and 13 bases separated the two germline ends. This CDR3 has 14 amino acids. CDR3 sequence reads: CASSLAGGTEEQYF. The CDR3 DNA reads as TGTGCCAGCAGCTTAGCAGGGGGGACTGAAGAGCAGTACTTC.

In its sample, this clonotype was seen once. The chain couples TRBV7-9 to TRBJ2-1, with 10 positions matching TRBD2. The junction had 4 bases not matched to a gene; V was cut back by 1 base and J by 4 bases. CDR1 and CDR2 (germline): SEHNR, FQNEAQ (reference sequence). The length of the CDR3 is 16 residues. The CDR3: CASSLDLAGAYNEQFF. The DNA for the CDR3 is TGTGCCAGCAGCTTAGACCTAGCGGGGGCTTACAATGAGCAGTTCTTC. Combining the CDR3 with reference TRBV7-9 and TRBJ2-1 gives the whole variable domain DTGVSQNPRHKITKRGQNVTFRCDPISEHNRLYWYRQTLGQGPEFLTYFQNEAQLEKSRLLSDRFSAERPKGSFSTLEIQRTEQGDSAMYLCASSLDLAGAYNEQFFGPGTRLTVL.

Only one count was recorded for this clonotype. V and J are TRBV6-5 and TRBJ2-7, with D possibly TRBD1 on 5 matching bases. The CDR3 contains 16 residues. Germline V gives CDR1 MNHEY, CDR2 SVGAGI. V lost 0 bases and J lost 1, with 13 bases in between. The CDR3 DNA is TGTGCCAGCAGTTACTCGCGACAGCCCCAATCCTACGAGCAGTACTTC. Its translation is CASSYSRQPQSYEQYF.

The rearrangement joins TRBV2 to TRBJ2-7, with TRBD1 matching 9 bases. This CDR3 is built from 13 residues. Germline trimming cut 7 bases from V and 5 bases from J; bases unmatched to any gene: 6. Germline V CDR1 and CDR2: SNHLY, FYNNEI. The CDR3 coding sequence is TGTGCCAGCATGGGACAGGGAGTCAACGAGCAGTACTTC. Translated: CASMGQGVNEQYF. The full variable domain, with the rest looked up from reference TRBV2 and TRBJ2-7, is EPEVTQTPSHQVTQMGQEVILRCVPISNHLYFYWYRQILGQKVEFLVSFYNNEISEKSEIFDDQFSVERPDGSNFTLKIRSTKLEDSAMYFCASMGQGVNEQYFGPGTRLTVT.

This chain uses TRBV29-1 with TRBJ1-1, with D hard to call. CDR3 length: 15 amino acids. Trimming removed 4 bases at V and 1 base at J, with 16 bases between. Germline V gene data show CDR1 as SQVTM and CDR2 as ANQGSEA. This chain's CDR3 is CSVGSSSGSNTEAFF. The DNA of the CDR3 is TGCAGCGTTGGGTCCTCCTCGGGGTCGAACACTGAAGCTTTCTTT. Drawing the rest from reference TRBV29-1 and TRBJ1-1, the complete variable domain is SAVISQKPSRDICQRGTSLTIQCQVDSQVTMMFWYRQQPGQSLTLIATANQGSEATYESGFVIDKFPISRPNLTFSTLTVSNMSPEDSSIYLCSVGSSSGSNTEAFFGQGTRLTVV.

Only one count was recorded for this clonotype. V and J are TRBV5-1 and TRBJ2-7; 8 positions agree with TRBD1. The CDR3 length is 16 residues. V was pared by 4 bases and J by 0 bases, with 9 bases of the junction left unmatched. CDR1 and CDR2 from the germline V gene are SGHRS and YFSETQ. The CDR3 region has the DNA TGCGCCAGCAGCGAAGGGGCCGGACAGGGCTCCTACGAGCAGTACGTC. Protein product: CASSEGAGQGSYEQYV.

This clonotype is a singleton in its sample. The chain uses TRBV7-2 and TRBJ2-2; D gene uncertain. The CDR3 has 13 amino acids. Trimming pared 2 bases from V and 4 bases from J, leaving 5 bases between. Germline CDR1 reads SGHTA; CDR2 reads FQGNSA. The CDR3 sequence is CASSLSSTGELFF. For the CDR3, the DNA is TGTGCCAGCAGCTTATCGTCCACCGGGGAGCTGTTTTTT.

V gene TRBV6-2 or TRBV6-3 combines with J gene TRBJ2-7; no clear D gene. Germline V gene lookup returns CDR1 MNHEY and CDR2 SVGEGT. The V end was cut by 6 bases, the J end by 2 bases, with 11 bases between. The CDR3 is made up of 13 amino acids. The CDR3 DNA follows: TGTGCCAGCAGGGATAAGTACCCCTACGAGCAGTACGTC. This gives the protein CASRDKYPYEQYV.

The CDR3 bases are TGTGCCACCAGCAGAGCGAGCGCTGAAGCTTTCTTT. It specifies CATSRASAEAFF. This chain uses TRBV15 with TRBJ1-1; D is unresolved. From germline, CDR1 is LNHNV and CDR2 YYDKDF (reference sequence). This CDR3 is built from 12 residues. Trimming left V 1 base short and J 6 bases short, with 6 bases between. Variable domain in full (rest from reference TRBV15 and TRBJ1-1): DAMVIQNPRYQVTQFGKPVTLSCSQTLNHNVMYWYQQKSSQAPKLLFHYYDKDFNNEADTPDNFQSRRPNTSFCFLDIRSPGLGDTAMYLCATSRASAEAFFGQGTRLTVV.